The 15 T cell receptor beta chains below all came from one sample that was sequenced in a study of cytomegalovirus exposure and HLA in healthy donors. In the PCR, 60 Vbeta and 13 Jbeta primers were used. Clones were sequenced by immunoSEQ multiplex PCR, and TCRdb holds only the in-frame ones, with some missing. This sample yields approximately 93,000 clones, of which about 79% are seen a single time; 3% to 4% belongs to the top ten. Sequenced material: PBMCs. The receptors come from a male donor in good health and CMV-seropositive.

This clone was found once. One junction end does not reproduce the germline sequence, and a read error may be involved. The CDR3 region is CASTQTSGGALAF. In nucleotides, the CDR3 is TGTGCCAGCACCCAAACTAGCGGGGGGGCCTTGGCCTTC. V and J are TRBV6-6 and TRBJ1-2; TRBD1 is a possible D gene (6 bases). The CDR3 has 13 amino acids. Per the germline V gene, CDR1 is MNHNY and CDR2 is SVGAGI (reference sequence).

This clone was recorded a few times. Here the CDR3 DNA reads TGCGCCAGCAGCCAAGATTTCGACTCATCAGTTACGCAGTATTTT. Amino acid sequence: CASSQDFDSSVTQYF. The V call is TRBV4-1, the J call TRBJ2-3; D ambiguous. CDR1 MGHRA and CDR2 YSYEKL come from the germline V gene. V was clipped by 0 bases and J by 8 bases, with 15 bases between them. The CDR3 is made up of 15 amino acids.

This chain joins TRBV5-1 and TRBJ2-1; 9 bases agree with TRBD1. This CDR3 comprises 14 residues. The germline V gene encodes CDR1 SGHRS and CDR2 YFSETQ. After removal of 4 bases from V and 8 bases from J, the junction contained 7 bases not matched to a gene. CDR3 nucleotide sequence: TGCGCCAGCAGCCCTCGGACAGGGGCCGATGAGCAGTTCTTC. It specifies CASSPRTGADEQFF.

This clone was counted between two and nine times. Other DNA sequences in this specimen translate into the identical CDR3. V is TRBV6-1 and J is TRBJ2-2, with 8 bases lining up with TRBD1. Germline values: CDR1 MNHNS, CDR2 SASEGT. V lost 11 bases and J lost 1; bases outside the gene matches: 3. The CDR3 totals 13 residues. The CDR3 nucleotides read TGTGCCTCAGACAGGGGGAACACCGGGGAGCTGTTTTTT. This encodes CASDRGNTGELFF.

The gene calls are TRBV7-2 and TRBJ1-1; TRBD1 is a possible D gene (6 bases). The V and J ends lost 6 bases and 1 base respectively, with 15 bases between them. This CDR3 contains 15 residues. Germline CDR1 and CDR2: SGHTA and FQGNSA. The CDR3 DNA follows: TGTGCCAGCAGGAGTCACAGGGCCAAGAACACTGAAGCTTTCTTT. Its translation is CASRSHRAKNTEAFF.

The chain joins TRBV7-9 to TRBJ2-3; TRBD2 might be the D (6 bases). CDR3 size: 15 residues. CDR1 is SEHNR and CDR2 is FQNEAQ in the germline V gene (reference sequence). V was pared by 1 base and J by 2 bases, with 10 bases between. For the CDR3, the DNA is TGTGCCAGCAGCTTAGGGGGACTTATCACAGATACGCAGTATTTT. It yields the protein CASSLGGLITDTQYF.

This clone came up a few times. The chain couples TRBV25-1 to TRBJ1-1, with 8 bases identical to TRBD1. Germline V gene lookup returns CDR1 MGHDK and CDR2 SYGVNS. V was pared by 5 bases and J by 6 bases, with 8 bases of the junction left unmatched. The length of the CDR3 is 14 residues. CDR3 DNA sequence: TGTGCCAGCAGTTACGGCGGGACAGGCGCTGAAGCTTTCTTT. Translated, it gives CASSYGGTGAEAFF.

This chain connects TRBV7-8 to TRBJ2-7; the match to TRBD1 covers 8 bases. The V gene's germline CDR1 is SGHVS and CDR2 FQNEAQ. There are 13 residues in the CDR3. The J segment lost 5 bases and the V segment lost 5 bases, leaving 5 bases of the junction unmatched. DNA of the CDR3: TGTGCCAGCAGCCGACAGGGGCGCGACGAGCAGTACTTC. Amino acid sequence: CASSRQGRDEQYF.

The V and J genes are TRBV4-2 and TRBJ2-7; possibly TRBD1 for D (7 bases). Germline assignment: CDR1 LGHNA and CDR2 YNFKEQ. Trimming shortened V by 0 bases and J by 5 bases, and 14 bases separated the two germline ends. This CDR3 has 15 residues. This CDR3 is CASSQDWSGGNEQYF. In DNA form, the CDR3 reads TGTGCCAGCAGCCAAGATTGGTCAGGGGGGAACGAGCAGTACTTC.

This chain connects TRBV5-1 to TRBJ1-5; TRBD1 agrees at 9 bases. There are 14 residues in the CDR3. Germline V gene sequence: CDR1 SGHRS, CDR2 YFSETQ. V was pared by 4 bases and J by 7 bases, with 6 bases of the junction left unmatched. CDR3 loop: CASSPGTGRQPQHF. The CDR3 DNA follows: TGCGCCAGCAGCCCTGGGACAGGGCGGCAGCCCCAGCATTTT.

The chain carries TRBV6-5 and TRBJ2-2, with 10 bases identical to TRBD1. J was trimmed by 3 bases and V by 6 bases; bases with no gene match: 4. The CDR3 contains 15 residues. CDR1 MNHEY and CDR2 SVGAGI come from the germline V gene. For the CDR3, the DNA is TGTGCCAGCAGACTTGGGACAGGGGACACCGGGGAGCTGTTTTTT. Translating gives CASRLGTGDTGELFF.

The table lists this clone with a count of one. The J gene is TRBJ2-4, the V gene TRBV6-8; D is uncertain. CDR1 is MNHGY, CDR2 SAAAGT, per germline. Trimming took off 10 bases at V and 0 bases at J, with 25 bases between the two ends. CDR3 length: 18 amino acids. The CDR3 here is CATLHAAHSILAKNIQYF. The DNA for the CDR3 is TGTGCCACCCTCCATGCAGCGCACTCGATACTAGCCAAAAACATTCAGTACTTC.

The V and J genes are TRBV6-5 and TRBJ2-7; 10 positions agree with TRBD2. This CDR3 contains 16 residues. Germline V gene lookup returns CDR1 MNHEY and CDR2 SVGAGI. The J segment lost 1 base and the V segment lost 0 bases, leaving 3 bases of the junction unmatched. CDR3 in amino acids: CASSYSKLAGSYEQYF. The CDR3 coding sequence is TGTGCCAGCAGTTACTCTAAACTAGCGGGGTCCTACGAGCAGTACTTC.

A few counts support this clone. This chain connects TRBV15 to TRBJ1-5; 11 bases map to TRBD1. V gave up 1 base and J gave up 1 base; unmatched junction bases: 9. The CDR3 is 19 residues long. The germline V gene encodes CDR1 LNHNV and CDR2 YYDKDF (reference sequence). CDR3 sequence (DNA): TGTGCCACCAGCAGAGGTCCGGACAGGGGGCATTCAAGCAATCAGCCCCAGCATTTT. The encoded protein is CATSRGPDRGHSSNQPQHF. The whole variable domain, remainder taken from reference TRBV15 and TRBJ1-5, is DAMVIQNPRYQVTQFGKPVTLSCSQTLNHNVMYWYQQKSSQAPKLLFHYYDKDFNNEADTPDNFQSRRPNTSFCFLDIRSPGLGDTAMYLCATSRGPDRGHSSNQPQHFGDGTRLSIL.

The V gene is TRBV5-6, the J gene TRBJ1-1, with no clear D. Looked up from germline, CDR1 is SGHDT and CDR2 is YYEEEE. This CDR3 spans 16 amino acids. V gave up 0 bases and J gave up 0 bases, with 12 bases separating them. Here the CDR3 reads CASSLEFGQVNTEAFF. For the CDR3, the DNA is TGTGCCAGCAGCTTGGAATTTGGGCAGGTGAACACTGAAGCTTTCTTT.